The 25 T cell receptor beta chains presented below share a single source sample, sequenced in a study of beta chain features in type 1 diabetes (dated by TCRdb to the late 2010s). Paper-wide results and their limitations: Type 1 diabetes patients showed a moderate but significant shortening of TCRB CDR3 length in all four CD4+ subsets.

No antigens are known for them. Libraries were prepared through the immunoSEQ multiplex PCR assay. The High Capacity cDNA Reverse Transcription Kit was used to reverse transcribe all of the isolated RNA, meaning that expressed TCRB transcripts were what got sequenced. Entries here come from immuneACCESS through TCRdb and include only in-frame sequences with V and J called. Some clones fail to appear in such tables; in the studies checked, an unresolved V gene covers under half of the shortfall, and the cause of the remainder is unknown. Counted in this sample were 600,000 to 750,000 clones; over 10% of them appeared once. The top ten clonotypes cover roughly 0.11% of the sample. The specimen sequenced was naive CD4+ T cells from blood. The cell subset or site label, as the study defines it: true naive CD4+ T cells. The receptors come from a man between 25 and 39 years old with type 1 diabetes.

The sample holds a few counts of this clone. The chain recombines TRBV5-6 with TRBJ1-5; 9 bases line up with TRBD1. Germline V gene lookup returns CDR1 SGHDT and CDR2 YYEEEE. The CDR3 sequence is 17 residues long. V lost 0 bases and J lost 1; bases outside the gene matches: 5. The CDR3 coding sequence is TGTGCCAGCAGCTTGGCCTTTGGGACAGGGAGCAATCAGCCCCAGCATTTT. The encoded protein is CASSLAFGTGSNQPQHF.

This clone has only a few counts. J is TRBJ2-3 and V is TRBV2; 11 nucleotides align to TRBD2. Germline loops: CDR1 SNHLY, CDR2 FYNNEI. J gave up 7 bases and V 9 bases, and 12 bases lay outside the gene matches. This CDR3 is built from 15 residues. The CDR3 DNA reads TGTGCCAGTACTAGGTTGACTAGCGGGGCCCATACGCAGTATTTT. This encodes CASTRLTSGAHTQYF.

The chain is built from TRBV7-2 and TRBJ2-3, with 9 bases matching TRBD2. The CDR3 is 15 amino acids. J gave up 4 bases and V 0 bases, and 2 bases lay outside the gene matches. Per the germline V gene, CDR1 is SGHTA and CDR2 is FQGNSA. The CDR3 DNA follows: TGTGCCAGCAGCTTAGCTAGCGGGGGTGCAGATACGCAGTATTTT. Translated: CASSLASGGADTQYF.

This clone was counted a few times. The rearrangement uses TRBV28 and TRBJ1-2, with unresolved D. Germline-derived CDR1 and CDR2 are MDHEN and SYDVKM. Trimming cost V 6 bases and J 5 bases, with 10 bases left between them. The CDR3 runs 12 residues. The CDR3 region has the DNA TGTGCCAGCAGGGCCCTCGGGTATGGCTACACCTTC. Translation gives CASRALGYGYTF.

The gene calls are TRBV5-6 and TRBJ1-3, with TRBD1 matching over 9 bases. Trimming removed 2 bases from V and 4 bases from J; junction bases left unmatched: 10. The CDR3 sequence is 17 residues long. In germline, CDR1 is SGHDT, CDR2 YYEEEE. CDR3 residues: CASSFLVRGQGGNTIYF. DNA for the CDR3: TGTGCCAGCAGCTTTTTAGTTCGGGGACAGGGAGGAAACACCATATATTTT.

This clone was recorded a few times. The chain recombines TRBV10-3 with TRBJ1-4; D uncertain. This CDR3 region has 14 residues. V shed 10 bases and J shed 0 bases, with 12 bases lying between them. Germline assignment: CDR1 ENHRY and CDR2 SYGVKD. This chain's CDR3 is CATSPGATNEKLFF. Here the CDR3 DNA reads TGTGCCACGTCCCCTGGGGCAACTAATGAAAAACTGTTTTTT.

This clone showed up just a few times. V usage is TRBV19 and J usage is TRBJ2-6, with D unclear. The germline CDR1 and CDR2 sequences are LNHDA and SQIVND (reference sequence). The CDR3 is made up of 13 amino acids. V dropped 8 bases and J dropped 4 bases, with 9 bases sitting between them. The CDR3 DNA is TGTGCCAGTCGTACTTTGGGGGCCAACGTCCTGACTTTC. Protein product: CASRTLGANVLTF.

This clone was counted only a few times. J is TRBJ1-2 and V is TRBV7-2, with 7 positions matching TRBD1. V was pared by 2 bases and J by 2 bases, with 5 bases of the junction left unmatched. The CDR3 is 15 residues long. Germline assignment: CDR1 SGHTA and CDR2 FQGNSA. The CDR3 coding sequence is TGTGCCAGCAGCTTAATAGGGGGCCCCAACTATGGCTACACCTTC. It specifies CASSLIGGPNYGYTF.

The rearrangement joins TRBV2 to TRBJ2-5; 8 bases fit TRBD1. Unmatched junction bases numbered 5, after V lost 4 bases and J lost 1 base. The V gene's germline CDR1 is SNHLY and CDR2 FYNNEI. The CDR3 covers 15 residues. The CDR3 DNA reads as TGTGCCAGCAGTGCGACCGGGACAGGCCAAGAGACCCAGTACTTC. Translating gives CASSATGTGQETQYF.

The V and J genes are TRBV7-2 and TRBJ2-7; 9 positions match TRBD2. The V gene's germline CDR1 is SGHTA and CDR2 FQGNSA. The CDR3 has 13 amino acids. V was clipped by 5 bases and J by 6 bases; unmatched bases: 5. CDR3 in DNA: TGTGCCAGCAGCGTGAGGCGGGGGGGCGAGCAGTACTTC. It codes for CASSVRRGGEQYF.

This clone has just a few counts. This chain joins TRBV19 and TRBJ2-7; maybe TRBD1 (6 bases). Trimming left V 6 bases short and J 3 bases short, with 15 bases between. Germline V gene sequence: CDR1 LNHDA, CDR2 SQIVND (reference sequence). The CDR3 runs to 14 residues. This CDR3 reads CASSPNRVGYEQYF. CDR3 bases: TGTGCCAGTAGCCCAAACAGGGTGGGCTACGAGCAGTACTTC. Supplemented by reference TRBV19 and TRBJ2-7, the full variable domain reads DGGITQSPKYLFRKEGQNVTLSCEQNLNHDAMYWYRQDPGQGLRLIYYSQIVNDFQKGDIAEGYSVSREKKESFPLTVTSAQKNPTAFYLCASSPNRVGYEQYFGPGTRLTVT.

This clone showed up just a few times. This chain uses TRBV19 with TRBJ2-6, with D unclear. Per germline, CDR1 LNHDA and CDR2 SQIVND (reference sequence). Trimming cost V 1 base and J 5 bases, with 9 bases left between them. The CDR3 loop spans 15 amino acids. The CDR3 region has the DNA TGTGCCAGTAGTATAGGGAACGCTTGGGCCAACGTCCTGACTTTC. Its translation: CASSIGNAWANVLTF.

The table lists this clone with a few counts. This chain joins TRBV4-1 and TRBJ2-7, with D maybe TRBD2 (6 bases). CDR1 is MGHRA and CDR2 is YSYEKL in the germline V gene. Trimming stripped 1 base from V and 5 bases from J, with 15 bases between. The CDR3 length is 15 residues. CDR3 sequence (DNA): TGCGCCAGCAGCCAAGGCGGGGCAAGAGTCGACGAGCAGTACTTC. This translates into CASSQGGARVDEQYF.

The sample holds a few counts of this clone. The chain is built from TRBV11-2 and TRBJ2-1; D ambiguous. CDR1 is SGHAT and CDR2 is FQNNGV in the germline V gene. The germline V and J ends were trimmed by 5 bases and 0 bases, with 17 bases remaining between them. The CDR3 contains 17 residues. The chain's CDR3 is CASSPPGRTSSYNEQFF. CDR3 nucleotides: TGTGCCAGCAGCCCCCCGGGCCGAACGAGCTCCTACAATGAGCAGTTCTTC.

The chain employs TRBV7-2 and TRBJ2-7; 7 bases line up with TRBD1. Per germline, CDR1 SGHTA and CDR2 FQGNSA. The V gene end was trimmed by 4 bases and the J gene end by 5 bases; junction bases not matched to a gene: 8. This CDR3 spans 14 amino acids. This CDR3 is CASSSPNRGDEQYF. In nucleotides, the CDR3 is TGTGCCAGCAGCTCCCCAAACAGGGGCGACGAGCAGTACTTC.

This clone was seen a handful of times. The chain is built from TRBV7-2 and TRBJ2-7; perhaps TRBD1 as D (6 bases). There are 14 residues in the CDR3. The V gene's germline CDR1 is SGHTA and CDR2 FQGNSA. V was trimmed by 1 base and J by 5 bases, leaving 12 bases between them. The CDR3 nucleotides read TGTGCCAGCAGCTTAGTACAGGGAATCGACGAGCAGTACTTC. It specifies CASSLVQGIDEQYF. Full variable domain (outside the CDR3, taken from reference TRBV7-2 and TRBJ2-7): GAGVSQSPSNKVTEKGKDVELRCDPISGHTALYWYRQSLGQGLEFLIYFQGNSAPDKSGLPSDRFSAERTGGSVSTLTIQRTQQEDSAVYLCASSLVQGIDEQYFGPGTRLTVT.

V and J are TRBV9 and TRBJ1-2; D is undetermined. Per the germline V gene, CDR1 is SGDLS and CDR2 is YYNGEE. The V gene lost 0 bases and the J gene lost 4 bases, with 7 bases spanning the gap. The CDR3 runs to 13 residues. In nucleotides, the CDR3 is TGTGCCAGCAGCGTAGGTGGAGGCTATGGCTACACCTTC. Translated, it gives CASSVGGGYGYTF.

The J gene is TRBJ2-5, the V gene TRBV18; tentative D call: TRBD2 (5 bases). Germline assignment: CDR1 KGHSH and CDR2 LQKENI. V was clipped by 6 bases and J by 4 bases, with 18 bases between them. The CDR3 is 15 amino acids. For the CDR3, the DNA is TGTGCCAGCTCCCCTCCTGACGGCCGGGGAGAGACCCAGTACTTC. This translates into CASSPPDGRGETQYF.

This clone was detected only a few times. The rearrangement links TRBV4-1 to TRBJ1-5, with D possibly being TRBD1 (6 bases). This CDR3 has 14 amino acids. Trimming pared 0 bases from V and 4 bases from J, leaving 7 bases between. CDR1 and CDR2 from the germline V gene are MGHRA and YSYEKL. The CDR3 nucleotides read TGCGCCAGCAGCCAAGAAGGGGGGAATCAGCCCCAGCATTTT. Translating gives CASSQEGGNQPQHF.

This clone was seen a handful of times. This chain links TRBV6-6 with TRBJ2-3, with 10 bases identical to TRBD2. CDR1 MNHNY and CDR2 SVGAGI come from the germline V gene (reference sequence). Trimming removed 4 bases from V and 4 bases from J; junction bases left unmatched: 8. The CDR3 runs 16 residues. CDR3 bases: TGTGCCAGCAGTTCCCTGGGTAGCGGGGGGTCAGATACGCAGTATTTT. It is translated as CASSSLGSGGSDTQYF.

This clone was picked up a small number of times. V usage is TRBV7-2 and J usage is TRBJ1-2; 8 bases match TRBD1. Per the germline V gene, CDR1 is SGHTA and CDR2 is FQGNSA. After removal of 5 bases from V and 4 bases from J, the junction contained 15 bases not matched to a gene. This CDR3 is 17 amino acids long. The chain's CDR3 is CASSPQGVISWIYGYTF. For the CDR3, the DNA is TGTGCCAGCAGCCCACAGGGGGTGATTAGTTGGATCTATGGCTACACCTTC.

The chain is built from TRBV2 and TRBJ2-4; no clear D gene. This CDR3 contains 14 residues. Germline assignment: CDR1 SNHLY and CDR2 FYNNEI. V gave up 6 bases and J gave up 0 bases, with 9 bases separating them. CDR3 bases: TGTGCCAGCAGCCAGGCGATAGCCAAAAACATTCAGTACTTC. This encodes CASSQAIAKNIQYF.

The chain has TRBV30 and TRBJ2-7; D unresolved. V was trimmed by 3 bases and J by 6 bases, leaving 18 bases between them. Germline CDR1 GTSNPN, CDR2 SVGIG (reference sequence). The CDR3 has 14 residues. This chain's CDR3 is CAWRQIPTGGEQYF. CDR3 in DNA: TGTGCCTGGAGGCAGATTCCCACGGGCGGCGAGCAGTACTTC.

This clone was detected a few times. The chain joins TRBV28 to TRBJ1-6; possible D gene TRBD1, 5 bases. V was pared by 8 bases and J by 7 bases, with 15 bases between. This CDR3 spans 14 amino acids. In germline, CDR1 is MDHEN, CDR2 SYDVKM. The CDR3 DNA reads TGTGCCAGCGGAGAGGGACGATTGAATTCACCCCTCCACTTT. As protein: CASGEGRLNSPLHF.

Regarding this clone: The same CDR3 also results from other DNA sequences found in this sample. The V and J genes are TRBV9 and TRBJ2-1; 9 positions match TRBD2. V gave up 0 bases and J gave up 0 bases; unmatched junction bases: 4. The CDR3 has 17 amino acids. Germline loops: CDR1 SGDLS, CDR2 YYNGEE. For the CDR3, the DNA is TGTGCCAGCAGCGTAGGTCTAGCGGGGCCCTCCTACAATGAGCAGTTCTTC. This codes for CASSVGLAGPSYNEQFF. The whole variable domain, filled in from reference TRBV9 and TRBJ2-1, reads DSGVTQTPKHLITATGQRVTLRCSPRSGDLSVYWYQQSLDQGLQFLIQYYNGEERAKGNILERFSAQQFPDLHSELNLSSLELGDSALYFCASSVGLAGPSYNEQFFGPGTRLTVL.